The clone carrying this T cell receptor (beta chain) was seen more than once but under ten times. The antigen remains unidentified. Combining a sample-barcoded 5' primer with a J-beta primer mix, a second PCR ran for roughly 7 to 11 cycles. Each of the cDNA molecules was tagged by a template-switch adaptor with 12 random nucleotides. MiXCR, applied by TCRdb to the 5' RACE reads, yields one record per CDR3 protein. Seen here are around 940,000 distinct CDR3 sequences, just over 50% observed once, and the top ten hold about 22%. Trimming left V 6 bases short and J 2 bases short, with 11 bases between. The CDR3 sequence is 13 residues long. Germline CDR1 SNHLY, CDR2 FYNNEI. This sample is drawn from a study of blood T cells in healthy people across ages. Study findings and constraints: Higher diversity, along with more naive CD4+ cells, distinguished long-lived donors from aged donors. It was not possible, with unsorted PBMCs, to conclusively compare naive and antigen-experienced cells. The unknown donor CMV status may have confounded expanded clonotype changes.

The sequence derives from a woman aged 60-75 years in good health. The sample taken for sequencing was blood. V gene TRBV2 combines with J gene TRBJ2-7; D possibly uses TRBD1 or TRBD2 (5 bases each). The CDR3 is CASRRDHTYEQYF. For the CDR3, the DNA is TGTGCCAGCAGAAGGGACCACACCTACGAGCAGTACTTC.